This T cell receptor (beta chain) was identified in a study of blood T cell repertoires in COVID-19. About the study: Whether acute or convalescent, the COVID-19 samples came from the United States, Italy and Spain.

V trimming: 4 bases; J trimming: 3 bases; junction bases outside the gene matches: 7. This CDR3 is built from 16 residues. CDR1 and CDR2 (germline): SNHLY, FYNNEI. The table came from immunoSEQ multiplex PCR; TCRdb's copy has only in-frame clones and leaves some out. This table has 60,000 or so clones, under 80% appearing once. The sequenced sample was PBMCs or T cells enriched from blood (not recorded which). The chain carries TRBV2 and TRBJ2-3, with TRBD2 matching over 10 bases. The clonotype originates from a woman aged 55-70 years who had been exposed to COVID-19. CDR3 in DNA: TGTGCCAGCAGTGGCCCAGCGGGGGGGCCTACAGATACGCAGTATTTT. Amino acids: CASSGPAGGPTDTQYF.